This T cell receptor beta chain comes out of a study of graft-versus-host responses after intestinal transplantation. For the study at large: Transplant types were multivisceral, liver-intestinal, or isolated intestinal. Once they had received anti-thymocyte globulin induction, all recipients took tacrolimus and steroids for two to three years.

To note about this clone: Its antigen remains unknown.

The repertoire was sequenced with immunoSEQ multiplex PCR; TCRdb's copy has only in-frame clones and lacks some. The sample holds some 40,000 clones; approximately 93% are singletons and the top ten take 3.6%. Study-level points and caveats: Recipient-marrow GvH clones were detected, some having first appeared in ileum or blood.

The CDR3 length is 15 residues. The germline V gene encodes CDR1 PRHDT and CDR2 FYEKMQ (reference sequence). V lost 2 bases and J lost 4; bases outside the gene matches: 3. The V gene is TRBV13, the J gene TRBJ2-7, with 12 bases fitting TRBD2. This receptor was identified in a human patient who received an intestinal transplant, so some T cells may come from the graft donor. The starting material was PBMCs, obtained less than 750 days after intestinal transplantation. CDR3 region: CASSLRLAGAYEQYF. The CDR3 DNA follows: TGTGCCAGCAGCTTAAGACTAGCGGGAGCATACGAGCAGTACTTC.